The 13 T cell receptor beta chains reported below all come from one sample, sequenced in a study of cytomegalovirus exposure and HLA in healthy donors. It was with 60 Vbeta and 13 Jbeta primers that the PCR ran. Sequencing used immunoSEQ multiplex PCR; TCRdb keeps in-frame clones, though not all of them. The table shows 150,000 to 200,000 clones, with approximately 79% occurring only once. The specimen was PBMCs. These receptors came from a woman aged 50 to 65 in good health and CMV-seropositive.

V is TRBV5-4 and J is TRBJ2-1; TRBD1 matches 8 bases. Per germline, CDR1 SGHNT and CDR2 YYREEE (reference sequence). The junction had 6 bases not matched to a gene; V was cut back by 4 bases and J by 6 bases. CDR3 length: 14 residues. Here the CDR3 DNA reads TGTGCCAGCAGCCCACCGGACAGGGTCAATGAGCAGTTCTTC. The encoded protein is CASSPPDRVNEQFF.

This clone was detected once. The gene calls are TRBV2 and TRBJ2-1; TRBD2 matches at 10 bases. In germline, CDR1 is SNHLY, CDR2 FYNNEI. V lost 3 bases, J lost 9 bases, and 8 bases stayed unmatched. The CDR3 contains 15 residues. CDR3 residues: CASSEVLAGAGEQFF. In DNA form, the CDR3 reads TGTGCCAGCAGTGAGGTCCTAGCGGGAGCTGGTGAGCAGTTCTTC. Full variable domain (rest looked up from reference TRBV2 and TRBJ2-1): EPEVTQTPSHQVTQMGQEVILRCVPISNHLYFYWYRQILGQKVEFLVSFYNNEISEKSEIFDDQFSVERPDGSNFTLKIRSTKLEDSAMYFCASSEVLAGAGEQFFGPGTRLTVL.

The J gene is TRBJ1-4, the V gene TRBV4-3, with D hard to call. Trimming left V 0 bases short and J 8 bases short, with 13 bases between. Germline-derived CDR1 and CDR2 are LGHNA and YSLEER. CDR3 length: 15 residues. CDR3 region: CASSQENGVGEKLFF. The CDR3 nucleotides are TGCGCCAGCAGCCAAGAAAACGGGGTAGGGGAAAAACTGTTTTTT.

The chain carries TRBV19 and TRBJ1-1; no clear D gene. The CDR3 length is 13 residues. Germline V CDR1 and CDR2: LNHDA, SQIVND (reference sequence). The germline V and J ends were trimmed by 2 bases and 2 bases, with 6 bases remaining between them. CDR3 protein: CASSIQSNTEAFF. In DNA form, the CDR3 reads TGTGCCAGTAGTATACAAAGCAACACTGAAGCTTTCTTT. The complete variable domain, with remaining parts taken from reference TRBV19 and TRBJ1-1, reads DGGITQSPKYLFRKEGQNVTLSCEQNLNHDAMYWYRQDPGQGLRLIYYSQIVNDFQKGDIAEGYSVSREKKESFPLTVTSAQKNPTAFYLCASSIQSNTEAFFGQGTRLTVV.

The sample holds a few counts of this clone. At one of its ends the junction is not consistent with the germline gene, which may arise from a read error. The V and J genes are TRBV10-3 and TRBJ2-5, with 7 positions matching TRBD1. The CDR3 sequence is 16 residues long. CDR1 and CDR2 from the germline V gene are ENHRY and SYGVKD. In DNA form, the CDR3 reads TGTGCCATCAGCGAGTCGACAGGGACAGCCCAAGAGACCCAGTACTTC. Its protein product is CAISESTGTAQETQYF.

The genes are TRBV19 and TRBJ2-6, with a weak D call TRBD2 (5 bases). There are 16 residues in the CDR3. The germline V gene has CDR1 LNHDA and CDR2 SQIVND (reference sequence). Trimming pared 7 bases from V and 0 bases from J, leaving 13 bases between. The CDR3 region is CASTLGRNSGANVLTF. In DNA form, the CDR3 reads TGTGCCAGTACCCTGGGGAGAAACTCTGGGGCCAACGTCCTGACTTTC.

This sequence joins TRBV5-4 and TRBJ2-7, with 10 bases aligning to TRBD2. There are 18 residues in the CDR3. Germline CDR1 reads SGHNT; CDR2 reads YYREEE (reference sequence). V shed 3 bases and J 3 bases; nucleotides not matched to a gene: 15. CDR3 region: CASSSFGEGLASLYEQYF. The CDR3 DNA reads TGTGCCAGCAGCTCATTTGGTGAGGGACTAGCGTCCCTCTACGAGCAGTACTTC.

This chain connects TRBV2 to TRBJ1-4; TRBD1 is a possible D gene (5 bases). CDR1 SNHLY and CDR2 FYNNEI come from the germline V gene. The CDR3 has 15 residues. Trimming stripped 6 bases from V and 5 bases from J, with 16 bases between. Written as DNA, the CDR3 is TGTGCCAGCAGCGAGAATCATTCAGGGAATGAAAAACTGTTTTTT. It encodes CASSENHSGNEKLFF.

This chain uses TRBV5-1 with TRBJ1-1, with TRBD1 identical over 7 bases. V shed 3 bases, J shed 0 bases, and the junction held 2 bases outside the gene matches. Germline CDR1 is SGHRS and CDR2 is YFSETQ. This CDR3 spans 14 amino acids. This CDR3 is CASSWDRMNTEAFF. The CDR3 DNA follows: TGCGCCAGCAGCTGGGACAGAATGAACACTGAAGCTTTCTTT.

V usage is TRBV28 and J usage is TRBJ1-2; TRBD1 agrees at 7 bases. CDR1 and CDR2 from the germline V gene are MDHEN and SYDVKM. V trimming: 5 bases; J trimming: 4 bases; junction bases outside the gene matches: 4. This CDR3 has 13 residues. The CDR3 DNA reads TGTGCCAGCAGTCTCCGGGACAGCTATGGCTACACCTTC. It translates to CASSLRDSYGYTF.

The chain joins TRBV4-2 to TRBJ2-7; possibly TRBD2 for D (5 bases). The germline CDR1 and CDR2 sequences are LGHNA and YNFKEQ. Trimming stripped 4 bases from V and 3 bases from J, with 16 bases between. This CDR3 has 15 residues. CDR3: CASSRSGDGSYEQYF. DNA of the CDR3: TGTGCCAGCAGCCGAAGCGGAGACGGAAGCTACGAGCAGTACTTC.

This chain uses TRBV27 with TRBJ1-5; D not resolved. The V end was cut by 6 bases, the J end by 6 bases, with 9 bases between. Germline V gives CDR1 MNHEY, CDR2 SMNVEV (reference sequence). This CDR3 has 12 amino acids. The CDR3 DNA sequence: TGTGCCAGCAGGGTTGCGGGTCAGCCCCAGCATTTT. The encoded protein is CASRVAGQPQHF.

This clone was detected a few times. The chain couples TRBV19 to TRBJ2-2, with 11 bases lining up with TRBD1. V dropped 4 bases and J dropped 7; count of bases not matched to a gene: 8. This CDR3 region has 16 residues. Germline CDR1 reads LNHDA; CDR2 reads SQIVND (reference sequence). CDR3 bases: TGTGCCAGTAGTACCCGGACAGGGGGCGCGTTCGGGGAGCTGTTTTTT. Its protein product is CASSTRTGGAFGELFF.